This T cell receptor (beta chain) was found in a study of blood T cell repertoires in COVID-19. Study background: From the United States, Italy and Spain came samples of acute and convalescent COVID-19. T cells, B-cell-depleted T cells, or PBMCs provided the cDNA or gDNA that served as material.

Living in under 30 US areas, the participants were between about 18 and 100 years of age. Profiled with immunoSEQ multiplex PCR; TCRdb holds only in-frame clones, not every one. The data show 250,000 or so clones, 80% to 85% seen once. With 5 bases clipped from V and 1 base from J, the junction kept 5 bases outside the gene matches. Germline values: CDR1 SEHNR, CDR2 FQNEAQ (reference sequence). The CDR3 consists of 15 residues. This chain links TRBV7-9 with TRBJ1-5; 7 bases match TRBD1. The TCR was taken from a man in his fifties who had recovered from COVID-19. The sample was PBMCs or T cells enriched from blood (not recorded which). The CDR3, as DNA: TGTGCCAGCAGCGCAGAACAGGGGAGCAATCAGCCCCAGCATTTT. This gives the protein CASSAEQGSNQPQHF.